This T cell receptor beta chain was retrieved from a study of siplizumab effects on memory and regulatory T cells. Sequence data were generated for unstimulated naive, memory, effector memory and TEMRA subsets in a few donor pairs. TCRdb keeps only in-frame clones here, not all; method: immunoSEQ multiplex PCR. Among 5,500 to 7,500 clones listed, around 60% were seen once. The CDR3 totals 16 residues. J was trimmed by 2 bases and V by 4 bases; bases with no gene match: 3. Germline assignment: CDR1 SGHRS and CDR2 YFSETQ. The chain joins TRBV5-1 to TRBJ2-2; 12 bases agree with TRBD1. The source is a human donor in good health. Sequencing was performed on effector memory CD8+ T cells sorted from blood. The sample's subset: unstimulated CD8+ effector memory T cells. The CDR3 DNA reads TGCGCCAGCAGCGCCGGGACAGGGGGCAACACCGGGGAGCTGTTTTTT. Protein sequence: CASSAGTGGNTGELFF.